This TCR beta chain was captured by sequencing in a study of T cell responses to AZD1222 COVID-19 vaccine. Overall study findings and caveats: Without day 14 samples, only post-peak T cell repertoires were studied. Spike-spanning, vaccine-associated CD4 TCRs were dominant at 160-218 and 743-854.

About this clone: Its antigen is not known.

This CDR3 is 13 amino acids long. Germline CDR1 is MNHEY and CDR2 is SMNVEV (reference sequence). The germline V and J ends were trimmed by 2 bases and 9 bases, with 11 bases remaining between them. Data came from immunoSEQ multiplex PCR; TCRdb stores just in-frame clones and leaves some out. The data hold tens of thousands of clones, with roughly 92% observed a single time. This sequence joins TRBV27 and TRBJ1-5; unclear D gene. This receptor was obtained from an adult who received the AZD1222 COVID-19 vaccine. The source material was peripheral blood, sampled 28 days after the second AZD1222 dose. CDR3 residues: CASSLRENVPQHF. For the CDR3, the DNA is TGTGCCAGCAGTTTACGGGAAAATGTGCCCCAGCATTTT.